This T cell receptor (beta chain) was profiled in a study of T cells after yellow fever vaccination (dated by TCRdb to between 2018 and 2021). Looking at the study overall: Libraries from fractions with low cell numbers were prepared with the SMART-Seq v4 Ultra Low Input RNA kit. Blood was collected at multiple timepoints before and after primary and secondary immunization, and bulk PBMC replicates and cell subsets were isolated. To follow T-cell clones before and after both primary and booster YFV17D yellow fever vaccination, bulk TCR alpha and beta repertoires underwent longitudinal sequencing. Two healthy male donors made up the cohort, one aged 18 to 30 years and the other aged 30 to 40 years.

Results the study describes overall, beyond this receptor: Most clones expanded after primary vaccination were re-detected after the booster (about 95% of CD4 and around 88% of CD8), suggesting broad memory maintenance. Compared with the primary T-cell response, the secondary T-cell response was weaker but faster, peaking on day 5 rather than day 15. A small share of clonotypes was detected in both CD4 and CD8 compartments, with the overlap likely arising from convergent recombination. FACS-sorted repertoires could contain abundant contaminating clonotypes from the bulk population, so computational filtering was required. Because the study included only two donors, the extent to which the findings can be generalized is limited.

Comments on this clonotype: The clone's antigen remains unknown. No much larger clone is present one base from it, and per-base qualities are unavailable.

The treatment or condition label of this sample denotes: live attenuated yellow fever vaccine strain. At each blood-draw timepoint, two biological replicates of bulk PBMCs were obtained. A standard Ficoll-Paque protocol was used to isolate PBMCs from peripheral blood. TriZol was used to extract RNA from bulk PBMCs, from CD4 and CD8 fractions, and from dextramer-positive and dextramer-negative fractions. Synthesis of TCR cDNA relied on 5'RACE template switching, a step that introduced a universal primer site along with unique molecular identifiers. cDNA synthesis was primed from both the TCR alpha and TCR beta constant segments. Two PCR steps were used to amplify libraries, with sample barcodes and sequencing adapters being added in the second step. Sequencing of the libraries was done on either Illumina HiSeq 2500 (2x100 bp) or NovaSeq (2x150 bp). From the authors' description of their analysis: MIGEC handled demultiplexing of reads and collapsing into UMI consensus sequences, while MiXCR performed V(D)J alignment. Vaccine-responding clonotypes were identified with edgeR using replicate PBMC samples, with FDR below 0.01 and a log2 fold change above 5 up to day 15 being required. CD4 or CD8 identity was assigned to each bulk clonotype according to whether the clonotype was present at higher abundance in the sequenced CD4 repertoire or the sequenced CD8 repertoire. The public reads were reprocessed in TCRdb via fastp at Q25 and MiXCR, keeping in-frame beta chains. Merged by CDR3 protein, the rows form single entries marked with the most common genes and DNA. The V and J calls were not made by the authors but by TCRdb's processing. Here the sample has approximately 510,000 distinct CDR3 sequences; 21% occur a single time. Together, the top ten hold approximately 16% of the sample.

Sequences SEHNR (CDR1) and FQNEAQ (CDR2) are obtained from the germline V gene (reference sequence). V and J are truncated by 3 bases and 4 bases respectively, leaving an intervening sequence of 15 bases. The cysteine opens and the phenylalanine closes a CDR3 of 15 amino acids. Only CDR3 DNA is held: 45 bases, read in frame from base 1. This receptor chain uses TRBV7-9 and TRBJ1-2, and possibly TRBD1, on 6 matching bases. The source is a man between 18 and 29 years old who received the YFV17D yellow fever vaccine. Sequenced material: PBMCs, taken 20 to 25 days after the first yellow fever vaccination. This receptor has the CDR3 CASSFPAGEAYGYTF. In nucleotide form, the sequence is TGTGCCAGCAGCTTTCCCGCAGGGGAGGCCTATGGCTACACCTTC.